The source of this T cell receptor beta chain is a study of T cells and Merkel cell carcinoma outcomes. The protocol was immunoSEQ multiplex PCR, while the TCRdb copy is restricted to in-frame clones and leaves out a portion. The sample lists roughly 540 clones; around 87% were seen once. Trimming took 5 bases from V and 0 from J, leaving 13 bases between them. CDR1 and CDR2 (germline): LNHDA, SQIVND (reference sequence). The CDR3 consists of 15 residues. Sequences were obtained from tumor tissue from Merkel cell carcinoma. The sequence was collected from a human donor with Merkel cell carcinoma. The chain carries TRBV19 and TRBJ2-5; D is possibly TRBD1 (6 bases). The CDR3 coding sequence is TGTGCCAGTAGTGTGGCCAGGGGATACCAAGAGACCCAGTACTTC. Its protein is CASSVARGYQETQYF.